This TCR beta chain was found in a study of OX40 agonist ivuxolimab in advanced cancers. For the study at large: Partial responses, seen in three patients, involved one hepatocellular carcinoma and two cutaneous melanomas.

TCRdb's table, derived via immunoSEQ multiplex PCR, lists solely in-frame clones and lacks some. The data hold some 55,000 clones, with approximately 84% observed a single time. This CDR3 is built from 14 residues. Deletions cut 5 bases from V and 1 base from J, with 9 bases between. Germline V gives CDR1 MNHNS, CDR2 SASEGT. General study findings and limits: Low normalized T-cell clonal expansion also characterized some of the nonresponders. Not determined was the antigen specificity of the expanded peripheral T cells. Expanded clones were, on average, more numerous in CD8+ T cells than in CD4+.

Turning to this clone: Its antigen is unidentified.

This sequence was found in an adult with an advanced solid tumor such as melanoma, head and neck, liver or kidney cancer. The sample consisted of CD4+ or CD8+ T cells sorted from blood, taken in a trial of the OX40 agonist ivuxolimab. This sequence joins TRBV6-1 and TRBJ1-5; possible D gene TRBD1, 5 bases. CDR3 region: CASSSRQSNQPQHF. The CDR3 nucleotides are TGTGCCAGCAGTAGCCGACAGAGCAATCAGCCCCAGCATTTT.